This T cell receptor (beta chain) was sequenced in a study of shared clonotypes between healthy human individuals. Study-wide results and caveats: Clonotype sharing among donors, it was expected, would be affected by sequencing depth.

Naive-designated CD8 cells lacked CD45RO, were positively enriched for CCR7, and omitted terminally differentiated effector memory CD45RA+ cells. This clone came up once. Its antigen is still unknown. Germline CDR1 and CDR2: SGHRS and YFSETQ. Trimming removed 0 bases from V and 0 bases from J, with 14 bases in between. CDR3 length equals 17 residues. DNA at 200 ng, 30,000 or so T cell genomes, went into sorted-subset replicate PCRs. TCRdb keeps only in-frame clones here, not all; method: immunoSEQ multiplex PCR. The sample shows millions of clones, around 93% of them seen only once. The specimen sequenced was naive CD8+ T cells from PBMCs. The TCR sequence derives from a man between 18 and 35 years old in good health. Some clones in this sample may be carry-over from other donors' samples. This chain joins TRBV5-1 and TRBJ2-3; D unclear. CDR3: CASSLDPAKTSTDTQYF. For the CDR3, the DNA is TGCGCCAGCAGCTTGGATCCAGCGAAGACTAGCACAGATACGCAGTATTTT.